This is a list of T cell receptor beta chains from one sample in a study of identical twins. TCRdb used MiXCR to reprocess the 5' RACE reads, holding one entry per CDR3 protein. The table has 140,000 to 150,000 distinct CDR3 sequences, around 3.4% seen once; the top ten hold 8% to 8.5%. The sample consisted of memory T cells sorted from blood. The origin of the receptors is a man between 18 and 29 years old in good health. CDR3s include the opening cysteine and the closing phenylalanine or tryptophan. Each record gives: D gene, clone size, J gene, V gene, CDR3 protein, CDR3 DNA. D genes are given only for firm matches. Only part of the rows carry a size: once, few, many, or a class if the clone is expanded.

TRBD1	NA	TRBJ2-5	TRBV20-1	CSALGQGQETQYF	TGCAGTGCTCTTGGACAGGGTCAAGAGACCCAGTACTTC
TRBD2	many	TRBJ2-1	TRBV30	CAWSALAGGYNEQFF	TGTGCCTGGAGTGCCCTAGCGGGAGGCTACAATGAGCAGTTCTTC
NA	many	TRBJ2-2	TRBV7-2	CASSPGTSSNTGELFF	TGTGCCAGCAGCCCAGGGACTTCGTCGAACACCGGGGAGCTGTTTTTT
TRBD2	many	TRBJ2-2	TRBV7-9	CASELAGGYTGELFF	TGTGCCAGCGAACTAGCGGGAGGCTACACCGGGGAGCTGTTTTTT
NA	many	TRBJ1-1	TRBV4-1	CASSQDRGGASRAFF	TGCGCCAGCAGCCAAGATCGGGGAGGGGCGAGTCGAGCTTTCTTT
NA	many	TRBJ2-3	TRBV5-1	CASSFKGSSTDTQYF	TGCGCCAGCAGCTTTAAGGGGTCGAGCACAGATACGCAGTATTTT
NA	many	TRBJ2-7	TRBV20-1	CSARPSGGGNYEQYF	TGCAGTGCTAGACCCTCCGGTGGAGGTAACTACGAGCAGTACTTC
TRBD2	few	TRBJ2-7	TRBV30	CAWRGLDTYEQYF	TGTGCCTGGAGGGGACTAGATACCTACGAGCAGTACTTC
NA	NA	TRBJ1-2	TRBV30	CAWAHQGRGYTF	TGTGCCTGGGCACATCAGGGTCGAGGCTACACCTTC
NA	many	TRBJ2-3	TRBV20-1	CSARQPDTQYF	TGCAGTGCCAGACAGCCAGATACGCAGTATTTT
TRBD2	NA	TRBJ2-1	TRBV11-3	CASSFWRSGSSYEQFF	TGTGCCAGCAGCTTCTGGCGTAGCGGGAGTTCGTATGAGCAGTTCTTC
NA	few	TRBJ2-3	TRBV4-2	CASSQDIQGGGDTQYF	TGTGCCAGCAGCCAAGATATACAGGGTGGGGGAGATACGCAGTATTTT
TRBD2	many	TRBJ2-1	TRBV5-1	CASSQGGDRSGRVYEQFF	TGCGCCAGCAGCCAGGGAGGGGACCGCAGCGGGAGAGTGTATGAGCAGTTCTTC
TRBD2	many	TRBJ2-3	TRBV20-1	CSAPMAGGVPDTQYF	TGCAGTGCCCCCATGGCGGGAGGGGTGCCAGATACGCAGTATTTT
NA	NA	TRBJ1-1	TRBV7-2	CASSHASREAFF	TGTGCCAGCAGCCATGCGAGCCGTGAAGCTTTCTTT
TRBD1	many	TRBJ1-1	TRBV4-2	CASSQSDRVEAFF	TGTGCCAGCAGCCAAAGTGACAGGGTGGAAGCTTTCTTT
TRBD2	many	TRBJ2-1	TRBV6-2/TRBV6-3	CASSYRSGTSGRSSYNEQFF	TGTGCCAGCAGTTACCGCTCTGGGACTAGCGGAAGGAGCTCCTACAATGAGCAGTTCTTC
TRBD1	NA	TRBJ1-2	TRBV6-5	CASSYATGGIGGYTF	TGTGCCAGCAGTTATGCAACAGGGGGTATTGGTGGCTACACCTTC
NA	many	TRBJ2-1	TRBV20-1	CSARPNAAPLGNEQFF	TGCAGTGCTAGGCCCAACGCAGCCCCTCTGGGCAATGAGCAGTTCTTC
NA	NA	TRBJ2-1	TRBV3-1	CASGAHRKDRFF	TGTGCCAGCGGGGCGCACCGAAAGGATCGGTTCTTC
NA	many	TRBJ2-7	TRBV6-1	CASSQPDSSYEQYF	TGTGCCAGCAGTCAGCCGGACAGCTCCTACGAGCAGTACTTC
TRBD2	many	TRBJ2-3	TRBV29-1	CSVSLAGTDTQYF	TGCAGCGTTAGTCTAGCGGGCACAGATACGCAGTATTTT
TRBD1	many	TRBJ2-7	TRBV10-3	CAISGQGSSYEQYF	TGTGCCATCAGTGGACAGGGTTCGTCCTACGAGCAGTACTTC
TRBD1	many	TRBJ1-4	TRBV5-4	CASSLGRQGGEKLFF	TGTGCCAGCAGCTTGGGGCGTCAGGGGGGAGAAAAACTGTTTTTT
NA	many	TRBJ2-3	TRBV5-1	CASSLALSSTDTQYF	TGCGCCAGCAGCTTGGCCCTATCTAGCACAGATACGCAGTATTTT
TRBD1	many	TRBJ1-5	TRBV24-1	CATSAGQRNQPQHF	TGTGCCACCAGTGCGGGACAGCGCAATCAGCCCCAGCATTTT
NA	few	TRBJ2-1	TRBV20-1	CSASKVYNEQFF	TGCAGTGCTAGTAAGGTTTACAATGAGCAGTTCTTC
NA	few	TRBJ2-3	TRBV2	CASSELGGGSDTQYF	TGTGCCAGCAGTGAATTGGGCGGAGGGTCAGATACGCAGTATTTT
NA	many	TRBJ1-5	TRBV7-2	CASSGQQGSNQPQHF	TGTGCCAGCAGCGGTCAACAGGGAAGCAATCAGCCCCAGCATTTT
NA	many	TRBJ1-1	TRBV7-2	CAGSRGLNTEAFF	TGTGCCGGCTCCCGGGGGTTGAACACTGAAGCTTTCTTT
NA	many	TRBJ1-2	TRBV2	CASLSGAYGYTF	TGTGCCAGCCTTTCAGGGGCCTATGGCTACACCTTC
TRBD2	many	TRBJ2-1	TRBV5-1	CASSQAGVGNEQFF	TGCGCCAGCAGCCAAGCGGGAGTTGGCAATGAGCAGTTCTTC
TRBD2	NA	TRBJ2-5	TRBV10-1	CASSDPGLAKETQYF	TGCGCCAGCAGTGATCCGGGACTAGCGAAAGAGACCCAGTACTTC
NA	many	TRBJ2-2	TRBV10-2	CASRATRAGRNTGELFF	TGCGCCAGCAGAGCTACGAGGGCGGGGCGAAACACCGGGGAGCTGTTTTTT
TRBD1	many	TRBJ2-2	TRBV9	CASSGTGATGELFF	TGTGCCAGCAGCGGGACAGGGGCCACCGGGGAGCTGTTTTTT
NA	few	TRBJ2-7	TRBV28	CASSLLGSEQYF	TGTGCCAGCAGTTTATTGGGGAGCGAGCAGTACTTC
NA	few	TRBJ2-5	TRBV29-1	CSVEIWETQYF	TGCAGCGTTGAAATTTGGGAGACCCAGTACTTC
TRBD1	many	TRBJ2-2	TRBV7-7	CASSLAGTGGNTGELFF	TGTGCCAGCAGCTTAGCCGGGACAGGGGGCAACACCGGGGAGCTGTTTTTT
NA	many	TRBJ1-1	TRBV27	CASSYQGLNTEAFF	TGTGCCAGCAGTTACCAGGGGTTGAACACTGAAGCTTTCTTT
NA	many	TRBJ2-2	TRBV4-3	CASSQASVNTGELFF	TGCGCCAGCAGCCAAGCCTCAGTGAACACCGGGGAGCTGTTTTTT
TRBD1	many	TRBJ1-1	TRBV2	CASRTGLNTEAFF	TGTGCCAGCAGGACAGGGTTGAACACTGAAGCTTTCTTT
TRBD2	many	TRBJ2-3	TRBV20-1	CSARDPGLAEPTDTQYF	TGCAGTGCTAGAGACCCGGGACTAGCAGAACCCACAGATACGCAGTATTTT
NA	few	TRBJ2-7	TRBV23-1	CASSLFCGVAEQYF	TGCGCCAGCAGTCTCTTTTGCGGCGTCGCCGAGCAGTACTTC
TRBD1	many	TRBJ2-5	TRBV5-1	CASSKQQTGMETQYF	TGCGCCAGCAGCAAACAACAGACAGGGATGGAGACCCAGTACTTC
TRBD2	many	TRBJ2-1	TRBV3-1	CASSQDPGGQFF	TGTGCCAGCAGCCAAGATCCGGGAGGGCAGTTCTTC